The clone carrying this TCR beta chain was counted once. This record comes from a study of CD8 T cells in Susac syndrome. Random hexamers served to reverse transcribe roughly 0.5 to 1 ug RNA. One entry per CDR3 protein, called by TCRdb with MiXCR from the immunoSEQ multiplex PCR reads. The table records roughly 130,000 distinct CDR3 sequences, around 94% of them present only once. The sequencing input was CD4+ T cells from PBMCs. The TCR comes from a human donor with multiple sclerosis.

The CDR3 DNA reads TGTGCCAGTAGTATAGATACAGGGGCTGGCCTCCACTTT. Translated, it gives CASSIDTGAGLHF. This chain connects TRBV19 to TRBJ1-6, with TRBD1 identical over 7 bases. Per germline, CDR1 LNHDA and CDR2 SQIVND (reference sequence). V shed 0 bases, J shed 15 bases, and the junction held 5 bases outside the gene matches. The length of the CDR3 is 13 residues.